This T cell receptor (beta chain) was observed in a study of shared clonotypes between healthy human individuals (dated by TCRdb to the early 2020s). Concerning the study at large: The cohort comprised a couple of women and a few men aged 18 to 49 years. Per donor, three plates each were used for CD4 naive and CD4 memory, two for CD8 naive, and one for CD8 memory. The study deeply sequenced blood TCR repertoires of five healthy adults to estimate repertoire size and the extent of clonotype sharing between individuals. Libraries were prepared and TCR repertoires were sequenced by different laboratories using diverse techniques, in order to increase sequencing depth and limit assay-specific biases. Each donor's leukapheresis produced roughly between about 0.8 and 8.9 billion PBMCs. Findings and caveats that apply to the study as a whole: Naive subsets generally had larger estimated clonotype richness than memory subsets did. Because the study included only a small number of donors, the genetic and exposure-history diversity represented was limited. Pairwise subsampling indicated that sequencing depth was expected to affect the degree of clonotype sharing among donors. Clonotypes shared by all four sorted-subset donors showed higher generation probabilities than non-shared clonotypes. Across a handful of donors, around 5% of naive CD4, roughly 3.3% of naive CD8, 2% to 2.5% of memory CD4, and 0.4% to 0.45% of memory CD8 clonotypes were shared. Only blood was sampled, and tissue TCR repertoires likely differ from those in blood. Rarefaction of sorted-subset datasets indicated incomplete sequencing despite the large sequencing depth.

Healthy HIV-negative adults with no recently reported acute infections or vaccinations were included as donors. Only Caucasian adults living in Nashville, Tennessee, USA were represented among the donors. CD4+ T cells were enriched through magnetic negative selection, after which naive cells were positively selected on CD45RA and the remaining negative fraction served as the memory subset. After blood collection by leukapheresis, PBMCs were isolated using Ficoll-Histopaque density gradient centrifugation and then cryopreserved in the vapor phase of liquid nitrogen. Purity and quantity of every magnetically sorted T cell population were checked by analytical flow cytometry. Each sorted fraction had its genomic DNA isolated and then quantified by UV absorbance on a Nanodrop 2000c. Using the deep immunoSEQ assay, TCR CDR3 regions were amplified from genomic DNA by multiplex PCR. Extracted genomic DNA from each cell subset was spread evenly across all wells of several immunoSEQ 96-well plates, with each plate serving as a replicate. For sorted subsets, each replicate PCR was loaded with approximately 190 ng genomic DNA, equivalent to approximately 27,000 T cell genomes. Purified libraries were measured with a Qubit 3.0 fluorometer, size-checked on a Bioanalyzer 2100, and measured again with the KAPA Library Quantification kit. A separate single-read 150-cycle Illumina NextSeq 550 flow cell was used to sequence each immunoSEQ 96-well plate. The original methods were these. The immunoSEQ output contained only junctional sequences without quality scores, so filtering could not match that applied to full-length reads. Sequences were annotated with PyIR, a Python wrapper for IgBLAST v1.9, using IMGT germline references to assign V/J genes and CDR3. Reads were removed for weak V/J assignments (E-value above 1e-6), missing CDR3, stop codons, out-of-frame junctions, or ambiguous translated residues. V3J clonotypes were defined by identical inferred V gene, J gene, and CDR3 amino acid sequence. To compute the percentage overlap between repertoires, the number of shared unique clonotypes was divided by the size of the smaller repertoire. Richness of each repertoire was evaluated using RTK rarefaction, the Chao1 estimator, and Recon v2.1 estimates of unobserved clonotypes. For all TCRbeta clonotypes obtained by the gDNA method from a few donors, generation probabilities were computed with OLGA. This immuneACCESS table, as held by TCRdb, lists in-frame sequences with V and J called but not all clones. Of the missing ones, under half trace to an unresolved V gene in checked studies; the others have no known cause. V and J calls and clone size follow that table, whereas D and trimming were derived from the DNA. This sample comprises a few hundred thousand clones, approximately 79% of them detected only once. About 9.4% of the sample lies in the top ten.

The CDR3 runs 14 residues from the cysteine to the phenylalanine. The entry retains the CDR3 DNA only, 42 bases that are in frame from base 1. For CDR1 and CDR2, the germline V gene lists MNHEY and SVGAGI. Relative to germline, V is missing 4 bases and J is missing 7 bases, with 4 bases of the junction outside any gene match. About this clone: The target of this receptor is not known. One base away there is no much larger clone; base qualities are not given.

The sequenced sample consisted of memory CD4+ T cells sorted from blood. The cell subset or site label, read with the paper, signifies: CD45RA-negative fraction. This receptor was identified in a man aged 25-40 years in good health. The chain links TRBV6-5 with TRBJ1-6; the junction holds 7 bases that match TRBD1. The CDR3 region: CASSSQGKNSPLHF. The DNA reads TGTGCCAGCAGTTCACAGGGGAAAAATTCACCCCTCCACTTT.